Each of the 20 T cell receptor beta chains below was sequenced from the same sample in a study of blood T cells in healthy people across ages. A second PCR of roughly 7 to 11 cycles used a sample-barcoded 5' primer and a J-beta primer mix. A single record per CDR3 protein comes from TCRdb applying MiXCR to the 5' RACE reads. The sample holds 550,000 to 800,000 distinct CDR3 sequences, roughly 32% seen once. Sample: blood. These receptor sequences come from a woman of 80 years or more in good health.

This chain uses TRBV30 with TRBJ1-1, with a weak D call TRBD1 (5 bases). Germline loops: CDR1 GTSNPN, CDR2 SVGIG (reference sequence). There are 14 residues in the CDR3. The V and J ends lost 7 bases and 4 bases respectively, with 19 bases between them. The chain's CDR3 is CASQRGAGVTEAFF. The DNA of the CDR3 is TGTGCCTCCCAAAGGGGTGCGGGAGTCACTGAAGCTTTCTTT.

This sequence joins TRBV9 and TRBJ1-3, with D uncertain. Trimming stripped 3 bases from V and 2 bases from J, with 12 bases between. This CDR3 is 15 amino acids long. CDR1 is SGDLS, CDR2 YYNGEE, per germline. This CDR3 reads CASSGYTTPGNTIYF. Written as DNA, the CDR3 is TGTGCCAGCAGCGGGTACACCACGCCTGGAAACACCATATATTTT.

The CDR3 region has the DNA TGTGCCAGCTCACCAAGTGTCAGAGCCTCTGGGGCCAACGTCCTGACTTTC. Residues: CASSPSVRASGANVLTF. This rearrangement joins TRBV18 to TRBJ2-6; no firm D call. The germline CDR1 and CDR2 sequences are KGHSH and LQKENI. With 2 bases removed from V and 0 bases from J, the gap between germline ends came to 11 bases. The CDR3 contains 17 residues.

This clonotype occurred many times. V usage is TRBV20-1 and J usage is TRBJ2-3, with 8 bases that match TRBD2. CDR1 and CDR2 from the germline V gene are DFQATT and SNEGSKA (reference sequence). CDR3 length: 15 amino acids. J gave up 5 bases and V 0 bases, and 7 bases lay outside the gene matches. The CDR3 sequence: CSAREFGGALDTQYF. CDR3 DNA: TGCAGTGCTAGAGAATTCGGGGGGGCTTTAGATACGCAGTATTTT.

This clonotype appeared a few times. The gene calls are TRBV5-1 and TRBJ2-2; the match to TRBD2 covers 7 bases. J was trimmed by 3 bases and V by 4 bases; bases with no gene match: 3. CDR1 and CDR2 (germline): SGHRS, YFSETQ. This CDR3 is 14 amino acids long. CDR3 bases: TGCGCCAGCAGCGCGGGAGTATACACCGGGGAGCTGTTTTTT. This gives the protein CASSAGVYTGELFF.

This chain connects TRBV7-2 to TRBJ1-3; D call uncertain. The V end lost 5 bases, the J end lost 4 bases, and 12 bases lay between the germline ends. CDR1 and CDR2 from the germline V gene are SGHTA and FQGNSA. The length of the CDR3 is 14 residues. In DNA, the CDR3 is TGTGCCAGCAGCACCCGTATTTCAGGAAACACCATATATTTT. This gives the protein CASSTRISGNTIYF.

This clonotype was observed once. J is TRBJ2-5 and V is TRBV7-2, with D unclear. Germline V lookup: CDR1 SGHTA, CDR2 FQGNSA. This CDR3 region has 16 residues. V shed 5 bases and J shed 7 bases, with 23 bases lying between them. The CDR3 DNA reads as TGTGCCAGCAGCCCGCGAACCGACGGTACCCATGGGACCCAGTACTTC. Its translation: CASSPRTDGTHGTQYF. Filled out from reference TRBV7-2 and TRBJ2-5, the complete variable domain reads GAGVSQSPSNKVTEKGKDVELRCDPISGHTALYWYRQSLGQGLEFLIYFQGNSAPDKSGLPSDRFSAERTGGSVSTLTIQRTQQEDSAVYLCASSPRTDGTHGTQYFGPGTRLLVL.

This clonotype has a count of ten or more. The chain employs TRBV15 and TRBJ1-5; D unresolved. The CDR3 length is 15 residues. Trimming shortened V by 1 base and J by 6 bases, and 13 bases separated the two germline ends. Germline values: CDR1 LNHNV, CDR2 YYDKDF (reference sequence). CDR3 amino acids: CATSRGLTVSQPQHF. CDR3 DNA sequence: TGTGCCACCAGCAGAGGTTTAACTGTCAGTCAGCCCCAGCATTTT.

This clonotype was seen at least ten times. The chain joins TRBV5-1 to TRBJ2-1; 12 nucleotides agree with TRBD2. The CDR3 spans 18 residues. V dropped 2 bases and J dropped 0; count of bases not matched to a gene: 6. The germline CDR1 and CDR2 sequences are SGHRS and YFSETQ. CDR3 coding DNA: TGCGCCAGCAGCTTCGGACTAGCGGGGACAAGCTCCTACAATGAGCAGTTCTTC. Its translation is CASSFGLAGTSSYNEQFF.

This clonotype has ten or more counts. The chain is built from TRBV12-3 or TRBV12-4 and TRBJ2-7; TRBD1 might be the D (5 bases). The ends were cut back, 1 base at V and 2 bases at J, with 6 bases in the middle. The CDR3 contains 13 residues. In DNA, the CDR3 is TGTGCCAGCAGTTTAGAGGGGCCCTACGAGCAGTACTTC. Translation: CASSLEGPYEQYF.

The rearrangement joins TRBV25-1 to TRBJ2-5; 9 bases are shared with TRBD1. Germline V gene data show CDR1 as MGHDK and CDR2 as SYGVNS. Trimming cost V 7 bases and J 0 bases; bases outside gene matches: 9. The CDR3 is made up of 16 amino acids. The DNA for the CDR3 is TGTGCCAGCAAAGGGGGGACAGGGACGTACCAAGAGACCCAGTACTTC. It yields the protein CASKGGTGTYQETQYF.

The table lists this clonotype with many counts. This chain uses TRBV19 with TRBJ2-3; D is unclear. The CDR3 totals 14 residues. Germline CDR1 LNHDA, CDR2 SQIVND (reference sequence). Trimming took 4 bases from V and 2 from J, leaving 10 bases between them. CDR3 in DNA: TGTGCCAGTAGTAGGAACGGAAACACAGATACGCAGTATTTT. Amino acids: CASSRNGNTDTQYF. Looking up the rest from reference TRBV19 and TRBJ2-3 gives the full variable domain: DGGITQSPKYLFRKEGQNVTLSCEQNLNHDAMYWYRQDPGQGLRLIYYSQIVNDFQKGDIAEGYSVSREKKESFPLTVTSAQKNPTAFYLCASSRNGNTDTQYFGPGTRLTVL.

This chain links TRBV6-1 with TRBJ2-2; TRBD2 agrees at 11 bases. CDR1 and CDR2 (germline): MNHNS, SASEGT. The CDR3 extends over 17 amino acids. The V and J ends lost 6 bases and 2 bases, in that order; junction bases with no gene match: 8. CDR3 DNA: TGTGCCAGCAGGCCCACTAGCGGGGGATTTAACACCGGGGAGCTGTTTTTT. Its translation is CASRPTSGGFNTGELFF.

A remark on this clonotype: This may be a read error, as it is one base from a much larger clone. The chain combines TRBV15 with TRBJ2-1; D is undetermined. The CDR3 is 15 amino acids. Germline-derived CDR1 and CDR2 are LNHNV and YYDKDF (reference sequence). The CDR3: CAPSRGSSSYNEQFF. DNA for the CDR3: TGTGCCCCCAGCAGAGGAAGTAGCTCCTACAATGAGCAGTTCTTC.

As regards this clonotype: Since a much larger clone is just one base distant, this may be a read error. The chain carries TRBV11-3 and TRBJ2-3; either TRBD1 or TRBD2 may fit D (6 bases each). V was trimmed by 5 bases and J by 2 bases, leaving 11 bases between them. The CDR3 has 14 residues. CDR1 SGHNT and CDR2 YENEEA come from the germline V gene. The DNA of the CDR3 is TGTGCCAGCAGCATAGGGGGGATCACAGATACGCAGTATTTT. It codes for CASSIGGITDTQYF.

As regards this clonotype: This clone may be a read error of a much larger clone one base away. No conserved phenylalanine or tryptophan ends this CDR3, so it is likely a read error. The J gene is TRBJ2-5, the V gene TRBV5-5; the D gene could be TRBD1 or TRBD2 (5 bases each). Trimming left V 4 bases short and J 11 bases short, with 15 bases between. CDR3 length: 12 residues. Germline V gene data show CDR1 as SGHKS and CDR2 as YYEKEE (reference sequence). The CDR3 protein is CASSQDTQRQYV. CDR3 bases: TGTGCCAGCAGCCAGGACACTCAGCGGCAGTACGTC.

J is TRBJ2-3 and V is TRBV5-1; 8 nucleotides align to TRBD2. J lost 6 bases, V lost 5 bases, and 5 bases had no gene match. The CDR3 has 13 residues. Germline CDR1 is SGHRS and CDR2 is YFSETQ. CDR3 sequence: CASSYRLADTQYF. In DNA form, the CDR3 reads TGCGCCAGCAGTTACCGACTAGCGGATACGCAGTATTTT.

At least ten counts were recorded for this clonotype. The chain uses TRBV5-1 and TRBJ2-7; a weak D match, TRBD1 (5 bases). The V and J ends lost 0 bases and 6 bases respectively, with 7 bases between them. This CDR3 spans 12 amino acids. Germline assignment: CDR1 SGHRS and CDR2 YFSETQ. The DNA of the CDR3 is TGCGCCAGCAGCTTGGTAGGGGCCGAGCAGTACTTC. Translating gives CASSLVGAEQYF.

As regards this clonotype: One end of the junction does not line up with germline, which may come from a read error. The genes are TRBV9 and TRBJ1-1; TRBD1 agrees at 7 bases. There are 13 residues in the CDR3. CDR1 SGDLS and CDR2 YYNGEE come from the germline V gene. Written as DNA, the CDR3 is TGTGCCAACAGCGTTATAGGGGGCGCCGAAGCTTTCTTT. Residues: CANSVIGGAEAFF.

Remarks on this clonotype: A single base separates this from a much larger clone, so it may be a read error. The chain carries TRBV27 and TRBJ2-5; D call uncertain. CDR1 is MNHEY, CDR2 SMNVEV, per germline (reference sequence). With 0 bases removed from V and 11 bases from J, the gap between germline ends came to 10 bases. CDR3 length equals 12 residues. Here the CDR3 reads CASSLSIHEQYF. As DNA, the CDR3 is TGTGCCAGCAGTTTATCGATCCATGAGCAGTACTTC.